In this sample, the clone carrying this T cell receptor beta chain turned up a few times. The antigen is not known. The sample comes from a study of identical twins. Study-wide points: Beta out-of-frame sequences showed weaker excess sharing between twins.

V was trimmed by 5 bases and J by 4 bases, leaving 15 bases between them. The germline CDR1 and CDR2 sequences are DFQATT and SNEGSKA (reference sequence). The CDR3 spans 14 residues. Template switching added a universal primer site, and cDNA bore unique molecular identifiers. One entry per CDR3 protein results from TCRdb running MiXCR on the 5' RACE reads. The sample has about 530,000 distinct CDR3 sequences; around 15% are singletons. Healthy Caucasians provided all donations. These data were also reused for a study on yellow fever vaccine responses in identical twins. From that paper: Reportedly, twins showed a vaccine T cell response that looked partly convergent and partly personalized.

Sequenced material: CD4+ T cells sorted from blood. The chain recombines TRBV20-1 with TRBJ1-5; no reliable D call. This TCR derives from a woman between 18 and 29 years old in good health. The CDR3 region is CSASRWAENQPQHF. Written as DNA, the CDR3 is TGCAGTGCTTCCCGTTGGGCCGAGAATCAGCCCCAGCATTTT.